This T cell receptor beta chain was observed in a study of CD8 T cells in ankylosing spondylitis. This clonotype came up a few times. The CDR3 runs 17 residues. Trimming took 6 bases from V and 5 from J; bases not matched to a gene: 13. Germline V gene data show CDR1 as SGHNT and CDR2 as YENEEA. TCRdb re-called the 5' RACE reads through MiXCR, storing one row per CDR3 protein. The table has 150,000 to 200,000 distinct CDR3 sequences, 11% seen once. The specimen was blood, either unsorted or a sorted T cell fraction (not recorded which). The gene calls are TRBV11-3 and TRBJ2-1; 10 nucleotides match TRBD1. This clonotype was sampled from a male donor with ankylosing spondylitis or in good health (not recorded which). The CDR3 DNA reads as TGTGCCAGCAGATCGGACAGGGGGAGAGGATCGGACAATGAGCAGTTCTTC. Amino acid sequence: CASRSDRGRGSDNEQFF.